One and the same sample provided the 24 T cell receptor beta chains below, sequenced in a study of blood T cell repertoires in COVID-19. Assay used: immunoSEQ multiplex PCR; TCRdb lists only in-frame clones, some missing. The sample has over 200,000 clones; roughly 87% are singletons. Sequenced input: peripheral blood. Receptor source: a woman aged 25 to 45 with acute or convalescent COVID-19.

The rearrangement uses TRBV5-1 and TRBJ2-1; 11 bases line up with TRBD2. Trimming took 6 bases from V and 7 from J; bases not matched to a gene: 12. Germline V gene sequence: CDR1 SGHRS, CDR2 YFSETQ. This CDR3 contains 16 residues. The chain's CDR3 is CASTEPSSGRRNEQFF. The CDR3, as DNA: TGCGCCAGCACCGAGCCTTCTAGCGGGAGGCGGAATGAGCAGTTCTTC.

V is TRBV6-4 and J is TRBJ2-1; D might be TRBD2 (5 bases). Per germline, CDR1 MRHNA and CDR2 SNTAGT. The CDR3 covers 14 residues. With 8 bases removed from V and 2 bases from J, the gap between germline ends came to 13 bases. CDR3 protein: CASAPRETYNEQFF. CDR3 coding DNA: TGTGCCAGCGCCCCCCGGGAAACCTACAATGAGCAGTTCTTC.

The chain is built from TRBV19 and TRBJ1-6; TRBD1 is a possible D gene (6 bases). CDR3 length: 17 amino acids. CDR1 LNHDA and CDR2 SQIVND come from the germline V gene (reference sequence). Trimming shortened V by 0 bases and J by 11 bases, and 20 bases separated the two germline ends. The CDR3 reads CASSIDLGDTGFPPLHF. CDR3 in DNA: TGTGCCAGTAGTATAGACCTCGGGGACACCGGTTTCCCACCCCTCCACTTT.

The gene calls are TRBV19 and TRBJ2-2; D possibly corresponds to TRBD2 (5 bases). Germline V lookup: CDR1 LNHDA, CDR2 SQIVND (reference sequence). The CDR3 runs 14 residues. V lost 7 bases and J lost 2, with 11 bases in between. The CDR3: CASIPGINTGELFF. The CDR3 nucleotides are TGTGCCAGTATCCCCGGGATAAACACCGGGGAGCTGTTTTTT. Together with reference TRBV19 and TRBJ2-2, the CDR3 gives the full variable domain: DGGITQSPKYLFRKEGQNVTLSCEQNLNHDAMYWYRQDPGQGLRLIYYSQIVNDFQKGDIAEGYSVSREKKESFPLTVTSAQKNPTAFYLCASIPGINTGELFFGEGSRLTVL.

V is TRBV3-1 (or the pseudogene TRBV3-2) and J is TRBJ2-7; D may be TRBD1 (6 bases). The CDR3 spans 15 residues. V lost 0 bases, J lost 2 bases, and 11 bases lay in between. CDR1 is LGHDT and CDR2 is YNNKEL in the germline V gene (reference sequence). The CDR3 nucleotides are TGTGCCAGCAGCCAAGATGGGGGCGGAACCTACGAGCAGTACTTC. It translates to CASSQDGGGTYEQYF.

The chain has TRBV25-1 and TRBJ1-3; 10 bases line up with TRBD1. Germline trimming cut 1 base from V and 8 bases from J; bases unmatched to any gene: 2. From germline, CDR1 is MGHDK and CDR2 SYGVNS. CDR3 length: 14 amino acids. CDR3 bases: TGTGCCAGCAGTGAATTGACAGGGGGCCACACCATATATTTT. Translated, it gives CASSELTGGHTIYF.

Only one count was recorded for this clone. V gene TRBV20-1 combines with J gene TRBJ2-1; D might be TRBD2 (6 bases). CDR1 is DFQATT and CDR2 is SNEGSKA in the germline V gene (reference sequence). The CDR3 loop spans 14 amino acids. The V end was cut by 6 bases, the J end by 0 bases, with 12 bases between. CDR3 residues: CSASQGLSYNEQFF. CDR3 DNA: TGCAGTGCAAGTCAGGGACTCTCCTACAATGAGCAGTTCTTC.

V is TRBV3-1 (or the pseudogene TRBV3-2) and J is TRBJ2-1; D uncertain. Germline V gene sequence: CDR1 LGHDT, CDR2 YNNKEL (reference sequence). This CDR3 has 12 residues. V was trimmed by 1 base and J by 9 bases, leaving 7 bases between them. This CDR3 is CASSQVDSEQFF. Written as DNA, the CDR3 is TGTGCCAGCAGCCAAGTCGATAGTGAGCAGTTCTTC.

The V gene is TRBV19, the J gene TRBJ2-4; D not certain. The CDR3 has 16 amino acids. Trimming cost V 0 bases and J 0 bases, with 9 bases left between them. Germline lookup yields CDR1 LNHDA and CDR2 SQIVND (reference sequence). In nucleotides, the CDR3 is TGTGCCAGTAGTATAGAACCTATCATAGCCAAAAACATTCAGTACTTC. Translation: CASSIEPIIAKNIQYF.

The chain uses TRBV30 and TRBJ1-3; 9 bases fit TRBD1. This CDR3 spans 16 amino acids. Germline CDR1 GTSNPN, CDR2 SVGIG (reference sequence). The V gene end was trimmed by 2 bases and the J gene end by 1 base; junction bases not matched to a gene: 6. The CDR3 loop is CAWSIPGTGSGNTIYF. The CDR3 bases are TGTGCCTGGAGTATCCCCGGGACAGGGTCTGGAAACACCATATATTTT. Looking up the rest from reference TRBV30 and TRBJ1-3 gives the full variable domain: SQTIHQWPATLVQPVGSPLSLECTVEGTSNPNLYWYRQAAGRGLQLLFYSVGIGQISSEVPQNLSASRPQDRQFILSSKKLLLSDSGFYLCAWSIPGTGSGNTIYFGEGSWLTVV.

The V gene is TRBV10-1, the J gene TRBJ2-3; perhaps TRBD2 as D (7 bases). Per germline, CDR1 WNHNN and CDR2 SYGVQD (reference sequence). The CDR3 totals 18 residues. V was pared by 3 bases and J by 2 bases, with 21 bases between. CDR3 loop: CASSERGGHLSTTDTQYF. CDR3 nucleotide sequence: TGCGCCAGCAGTGAAAGGGGGGGGCATCTTTCGACCACAGATACGCAGTATTTT.

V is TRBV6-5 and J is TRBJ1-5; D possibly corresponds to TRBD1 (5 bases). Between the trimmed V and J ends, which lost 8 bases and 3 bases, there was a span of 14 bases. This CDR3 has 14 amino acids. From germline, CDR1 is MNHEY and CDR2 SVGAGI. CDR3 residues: CASWAPGINQPQHF. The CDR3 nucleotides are TGTGCCAGCTGGGCCCCAGGGATCAATCAGCCCCAGCATTTT.

For the CDR3, the DNA is TGTGCCAGCAGCCAAGATTCCCCTCTAGCGGGAGGGGCCGGCTACGAGCAGTACTTC. Amino acids: CASSQDSPLAGGAGYEQYF. The chain uses TRBV3-1 (or the pseudogene TRBV3-2) and TRBJ2-7, with TRBD2 identical over 12 bases. The CDR3 is 19 residues long. V gave up 0 bases and J gave up 3 bases; unmatched junction bases: 12. The V gene's germline CDR1 is LGHDT and CDR2 YNNKEL (reference sequence).

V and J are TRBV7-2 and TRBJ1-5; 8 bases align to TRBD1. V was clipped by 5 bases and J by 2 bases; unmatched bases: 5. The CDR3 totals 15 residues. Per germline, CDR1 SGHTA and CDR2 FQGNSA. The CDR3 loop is CASSEDRDRNQPQHF. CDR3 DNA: TGTGCCAGCAGCGAGGACAGGGACCGCAATCAGCCCCAGCATTTT. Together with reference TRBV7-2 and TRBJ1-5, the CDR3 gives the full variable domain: GAGVSQSPSNKVTEKGKDVELRCDPISGHTALYWYRQSLGQGLEFLIYFQGNSAPDKSGLPSDRFSAERTGGSVSTLTIQRTQQEDSAVYLCASSEDRDRNQPQHFGDGTRLSIL.

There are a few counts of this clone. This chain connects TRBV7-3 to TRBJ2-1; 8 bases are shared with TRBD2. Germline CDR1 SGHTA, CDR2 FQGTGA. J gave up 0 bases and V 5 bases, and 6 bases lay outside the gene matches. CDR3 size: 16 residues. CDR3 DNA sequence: TGTGCCAGCAGCCAGATAGCGGGATCCTCCTACAATGAGCAGTTCTTC. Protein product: CASSQIAGSSYNEQFF.

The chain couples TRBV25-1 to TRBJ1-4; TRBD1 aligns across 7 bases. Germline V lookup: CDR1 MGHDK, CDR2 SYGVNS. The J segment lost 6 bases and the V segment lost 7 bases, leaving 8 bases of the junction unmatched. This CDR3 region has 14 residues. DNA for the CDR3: TGTGCCAGCAAAACGACAGGGATCCATGAAAAACTGTTTTTT. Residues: CASKTTGIHEKLFF. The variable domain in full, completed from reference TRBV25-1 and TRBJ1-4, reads EADIYQTPRYLVIGTGKKITLECSQTMGHDKMYWYQQDPGMELHLIHYSYGVNSTEKGDLSSESTVSRIRTEHFPLTLESARPSHTSQYLCASKTTGIHEKLFFGSGTQLSVL.

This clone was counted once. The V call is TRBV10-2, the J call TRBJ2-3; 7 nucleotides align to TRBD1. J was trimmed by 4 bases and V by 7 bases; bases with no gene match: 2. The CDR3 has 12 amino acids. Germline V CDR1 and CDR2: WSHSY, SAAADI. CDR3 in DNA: TGCGCCAGCACACAGGGGTCAGATACGCAGTATTTT. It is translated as CASTQGSDTQYF.

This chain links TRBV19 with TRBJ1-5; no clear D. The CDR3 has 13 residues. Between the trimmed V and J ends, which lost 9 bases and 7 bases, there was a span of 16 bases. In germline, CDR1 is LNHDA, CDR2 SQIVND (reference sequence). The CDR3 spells CASSGLIVQPQHF. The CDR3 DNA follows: TGTGCCAGCTCTGGACTTATCGTACAGCCCCAGCATTTT.

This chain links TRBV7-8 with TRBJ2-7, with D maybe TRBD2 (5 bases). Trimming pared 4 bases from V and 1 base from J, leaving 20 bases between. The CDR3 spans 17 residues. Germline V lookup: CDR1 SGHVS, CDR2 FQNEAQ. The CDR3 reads CASSSGISRDSSYEQYF. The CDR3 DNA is TGTGCCAGCAGCTCGGGGATCTCCCGGGATTCATCCTACGAGCAGTACTTC.

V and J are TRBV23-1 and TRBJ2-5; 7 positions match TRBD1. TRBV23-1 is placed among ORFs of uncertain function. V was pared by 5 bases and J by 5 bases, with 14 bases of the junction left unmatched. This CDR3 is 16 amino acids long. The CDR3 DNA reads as TGCGCCAGCAGTGAAAATTGGGGGACAGTGGGGGAGACCCAGTACTTC. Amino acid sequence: CASSENWGTVGETQYF.

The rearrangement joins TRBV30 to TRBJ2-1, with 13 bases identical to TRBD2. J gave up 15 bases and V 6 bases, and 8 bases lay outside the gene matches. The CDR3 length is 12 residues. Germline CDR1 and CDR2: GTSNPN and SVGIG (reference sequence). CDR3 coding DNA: TGTGCCTGTACTAGCGGGAGGGCCGCAGGGTTCTTC. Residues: CACTSGRAAGFF.

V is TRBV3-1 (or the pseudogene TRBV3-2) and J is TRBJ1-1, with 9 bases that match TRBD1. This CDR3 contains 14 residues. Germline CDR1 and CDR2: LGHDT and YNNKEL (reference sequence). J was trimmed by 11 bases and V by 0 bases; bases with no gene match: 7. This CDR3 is CASSQDPGQGTAFF. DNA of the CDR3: TGTGCCAGCAGCCAAGATCCTGGACAGGGGACCGCTTTCTTT.

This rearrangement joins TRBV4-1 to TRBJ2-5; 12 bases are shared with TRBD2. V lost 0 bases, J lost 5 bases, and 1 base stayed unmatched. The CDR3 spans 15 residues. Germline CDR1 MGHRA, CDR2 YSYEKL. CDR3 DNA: TGCGCCAGCAGCCAAGACGGACTAGCGGGGGAGACCCAGTACTTC. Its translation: CASSQDGLAGETQYF.

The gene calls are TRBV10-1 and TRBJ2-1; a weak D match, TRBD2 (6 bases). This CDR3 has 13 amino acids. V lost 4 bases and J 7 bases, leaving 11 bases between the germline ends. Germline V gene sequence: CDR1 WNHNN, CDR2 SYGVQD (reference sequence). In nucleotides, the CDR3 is TGCGCCAGCAGTGTCGGGAGCGGAAATGAGCAGTTCTTC. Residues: CASSVGSGNEQFF.